These T cell receptor beta chains were read from a single sample in a study of control samples from healthy donors and cancer patients. TCRdb's copy holds only in-frame clones and misses some; the assay was immunoSEQ multiplex PCR. Found here are about 80,000 clones, roughly 86% of them singletons; the top ten hold 5.5%. Source material: blood. The receptors here all came from a man aged 45 to 65 in good health. The CDR3 runs from the conserved cysteine through the conserved F or W. A D gene is named only where the DNA matches it firmly. Where a row states a size, it is once, few, many or the class of an expanded clone; other rows omit it.

j_call: TRBJ1-2
clone_size: -
d_call: TRBD1
v_call: TRBV29-1
cdr3_aa: CSVEVLGQGVSNYGYTF
cdr3_nt: TGCAGCGTTGAAGTTTTGGGACAGGGGGTATCTAACTATGGCTACACCTTC

j_call: TRBJ1-1
clone_size: -
d_call: -
v_call: TRBV30
cdr3_aa: CAWSVFDANEAFF
cdr3_nt: TGTGCCTGGAGTGTATTCGATGCAAATGAAGCTTTCTTT

j_call: TRBJ2-7
clone_size: once
d_call: TRBD1
v_call: TRBV28
cdr3_aa: CASQPPGTGEYEQYF
cdr3_nt: TGTGCCAGCCAGCCCCCCGGGACAGGAGAATACGAGCAGTACTTC

j_call: TRBJ1-1
clone_size: -
d_call: -
v_call: TRBV19
cdr3_aa: CASSNLPRANTEAFF
cdr3_nt: TGTGCCAGTAGTAACTTGCCCAGGGCGAACACTGAAGCTTTCTTT

j_call: TRBJ2-3
clone_size: -
d_call: TRBD2
v_call: TRBV9
cdr3_aa: CASSAGLASPTQYF
cdr3_nt: TGTGCCAGCAGCGCCGGACTAGCGTCCCCTACGCAGTATTTT

j_call: TRBJ2-7
clone_size: once
d_call: -
v_call: TRBV3-1/TRBV3-2
cdr3_aa: CASGKTSYEQYF
cdr3_nt: TGTGCCAGCGGCAAGACGTCCTACGAGCAGTACTTC

j_call: TRBJ2-7
clone_size: -
d_call: -
v_call: TRBV19
cdr3_aa: CASSTGLRSSYEQYF
cdr3_nt: TGTGCCAGTAGTACAGGCCTTAGGAGCTCCTACGAGCAGTACTTC

j_call: TRBJ2-7
clone_size: -
d_call: -
v_call: TRBV14
cdr3_aa: CASSRTGGGRYEQYF
cdr3_nt: TGTGCCAGCAGCCGTACGGGGGGCGGTCGGTACGAGCAGTACTTC

j_call: TRBJ1-6
clone_size: -
d_call: -
v_call: TRBV2
cdr3_aa: CASTREGYTSPLHF
cdr3_nt: TGTGCCAGCACCCGGGAGGGATACACTTCACCCCTCCACTTT

j_call: TRBJ2-1
clone_size: -
d_call: -
v_call: TRBV18
cdr3_aa: CASSLGQGNEQFF
cdr3_nt: TGTGCCAGCTCACTGGGCCAAGGCAATGAGCAGTTCTTC

j_call: TRBJ2-7
clone_size: -
d_call: -
v_call: TRBV18
cdr3_aa: CASSPESRLYF
cdr3_nt: TGTGCCAGCTCACCAGAGAGCCGCCTGTACTTC

j_call: TRBJ2-1
clone_size: -
d_call: TRBD1
v_call: TRBV13
cdr3_aa: CASSHPGQGTNEQFF
cdr3_nt: TGTGCCAGCAGCCATCCGGGACAGGGGACTAATGAGCAGTTCTTC

j_call: TRBJ1-1
clone_size: -
d_call: TRBD1
v_call: TRBV3-1/TRBV3-2
cdr3_aa: CASSQGTGSTEAFF
cdr3_nt: TGTGCCAGCAGCCAGGGGACAGGGTCCACTGAAGCTTTCTTT

j_call: TRBJ1-1
clone_size: -
d_call: -
v_call: TRBV28
cdr3_aa: CASRTNTEAFF
cdr3_nt: TGTGCCAGCAGGACGAACACTGAAGCTTTCTTT

j_call: TRBJ1-5
clone_size: -
d_call: -
v_call: TRBV7-8
cdr3_aa: CASSGQHSNQPQHF
cdr3_nt: TGTGCCAGCTCGGGACAACATAGCAATCAGCCCCAGCATTTT

j_call: TRBJ2-5
clone_size: few
d_call: TRBD2
v_call: TRBV5-5
cdr3_aa: CASSLVGAGGIQETQYF
cdr3_nt: TGTGCCAGCAGCTTGGTAGGGGCGGGGGGGATCCAAGAGACCCAGTACTTC

j_call: TRBJ1-2
clone_size: -
d_call: -
v_call: TRBV6-5
cdr3_aa: CASSYLGKNYGYTF
cdr3_nt: TGTGCCAGCAGTTACCTTGGGAAGAACTATGGCTACACCTTC

j_call: TRBJ2-1
clone_size: once
d_call: -
v_call: TRBV6-1
cdr3_aa: CASSEIGVEQFF
cdr3_nt: TGTGCCAGCAGTGAAATCGGGGTTGAGCAGTTCTTC

j_call: TRBJ2-1
clone_size: -
d_call: TRBD2
v_call: TRBV27
cdr3_aa: CASSPWTSGGGYNEQFF
cdr3_nt: TGTGCCAGCAGCCCATGGACTAGCGGGGGGGGCTACAATGAGCAGTTCTTC

j_call: TRBJ2-1
clone_size: -
d_call: -
v_call: TRBV4-1
cdr3_aa: CASSQDRTPNEQFF
cdr3_nt: TGCGCCAGCAGCCAAGATAGGACACCCAATGAGCAGTTCTTC

j_call: TRBJ1-3
clone_size: -
d_call: -
v_call: TRBV30
cdr3_aa: CAWSIHNGGPSGNTIYF
cdr3_nt: TGTGCCTGGAGTATACACAACGGGGGGCCCTCTGGAAACACCATATATTTT

j_call: TRBJ1-1
clone_size: once
d_call: -
v_call: TRBV6-4
cdr3_aa: CASSLERNTEAFF
cdr3_nt: TGTGCCAGCAGCCTTGAGAGAAACACTGAAGCTTTCTTT

j_call: TRBJ1-1
clone_size: -
d_call: -
v_call: TRBV14
cdr3_aa: CASSLIGGTEAFF
cdr3_nt: TGTGCCAGCAGCCTAATTGGGGGCACTGAAGCTTTCTTT

j_call: TRBJ2-7
clone_size: -
d_call: TRBD1
v_call: TRBV27
cdr3_aa: CASSLSGTDYEQYF
cdr3_nt: TGTGCCAGCAGTTTATCCGGGACAGACTACGAGCAGTACTTC

j_call: TRBJ2-3
clone_size: -
d_call: -
v_call: TRBV5-1
cdr3_aa: CASSLEDTQYF
cdr3_nt: TGCGCCAGCAGCTTGGAAGATACGCAGTATTTT

j_call: TRBJ2-1
clone_size: -
d_call: -
v_call: TRBV29-1
cdr3_aa: CSVVRGISYNEQFF
cdr3_nt: TGCAGCGTGGTCAGGGGTATTTCCTACAATGAGCAGTTCTTC

j_call: TRBJ2-2
clone_size: -
d_call: TRBD2
v_call: TRBV5-1
cdr3_aa: CASSLELAGGTGELFF
cdr3_nt: TGCGCCAGCAGCTTGGAGCTAGCGGGGGGGACCGGGGAGCTGTTTTTT

j_call: TRBJ1-5
clone_size: -
d_call: -
v_call: TRBV7-9
cdr3_aa: CASSLVIGQPQHF
cdr3_nt: TGTGCCAGCAGCTTAGTTATAGGGCAGCCCCAGCATTTT

j_call: TRBJ1-1
clone_size: -
d_call: -
v_call: TRBV6-5
cdr3_aa: CASRRLNTEAFF
cdr3_nt: TGTGCCAGCAGAAGGTTGAACACTGAAGCTTTCTTT

j_call: TRBJ1-6
clone_size: -
d_call: -
v_call: TRBV2
cdr3_aa: CASSGGSVSLHF
cdr3_nt: TGTGCCAGCAGTGGGGGGTCGGTTTCCCTCCACTTT

j_call: TRBJ2-7
clone_size: -
d_call: -
v_call: TRBV5-6
cdr3_aa: CASSFGRPEQYF
cdr3_nt: TGTGCCAGCAGCTTCGGACGGCCGGAGCAGTACTTC

j_call: TRBJ1-1
clone_size: once
d_call: -
v_call: TRBV11-3
cdr3_aa: CASSFGTTLLNTEAFF
cdr3_nt: TGTGCCAGCAGCTTTGGGACCACCCTCCTGAACACTGAAGCTTTCTTT

j_call: TRBJ2-5
clone_size: -
d_call: TRBD2
v_call: TRBV19
cdr3_aa: CASSFPSLGGETQYF
cdr3_nt: TGTGCCAGTAGTTTCCCTAGCTTGGGAGGGGAGACCCAGTACTTC

j_call: TRBJ2-5
clone_size: -
d_call: -
v_call: TRBV18
cdr3_aa: CASSTRGVETQYF
cdr3_nt: TGTGCCAGCTCAACCCGGGGTGTAGAGACCCAGTACTTC

j_call: TRBJ1-2
clone_size: -
d_call: -
v_call: TRBV18
cdr3_aa: CASSPRTGRDYGYTF
cdr3_nt: TGTGCCAGCTCGCCACGAACGGGAAGGGACTATGGCTACACCTTC

j_call: TRBJ2-7
clone_size: -
d_call: -
v_call: TRBV5-1
cdr3_aa: CASSLGGNRFSTYEQYF
cdr3_nt: TGCGCCAGCAGCTTGGGGGGGAATAGGTTCTCTACCTACGAGCAGTACTTC

j_call: TRBJ2-3
clone_size: -
d_call: TRBD2
v_call: TRBV7-9
cdr3_aa: CASSGGLSNVNTQYF
cdr3_nt: TGTGCCAGCAGCGGGGGACTATCAAATGTAAATACGCAGTATTTT

j_call: TRBJ2-7
clone_size: -
d_call: TRBD1
v_call: TRBV6-6
cdr3_aa: CASSTPDRVNEQYF
cdr3_nt: TGTGCCAGCAGTACCCCGGACAGGGTAAACGAGCAGTACTTC

j_call: TRBJ2-5
clone_size: once
d_call: -
v_call: TRBV11-2
cdr3_aa: CASSLGRLSRGRDQETQYF
cdr3_nt: TGTGCCAGCAGCTTGGGTCGGCTGAGTAGGGGGAGGGACCAAGAGACCCAGTACTTC

j_call: TRBJ1-5
clone_size: -
d_call: -
v_call: TRBV19
cdr3_aa: CASSISGNNQPQHF
cdr3_nt: TGTGCCAGTAGTATATCGGGGAATAATCAGCCCCAGCATTTT

j_call: TRBJ1-6
clone_size: few
d_call: -
v_call: TRBV2
cdr3_aa: CASRRTVVGANSPLHF
cdr3_nt: TGTGCCAGCAGACGTACAGTGGTGGGTGCTAATTCACCCCTCCACTTT

j_call: TRBJ1-5
clone_size: -
d_call: TRBD1
v_call: TRBV3-1/TRBV3-2
cdr3_aa: CASSLWTGSQPQHF
cdr3_nt: TGTGCCAGCAGCCTGTGGACAGGGAGTCAGCCCCAGCATTTT

j_call: TRBJ2-3
clone_size: -
d_call: TRBD2
v_call: TRBV5-1
cdr3_aa: CVSSIGLVVYTQYF
cdr3_nt: TGCGTCAGCAGCATAGGACTAGTCGTATATACGCAGTATTTT

j_call: TRBJ1-2
clone_size: medium-sized
d_call: -
v_call: TRBV6-5
cdr3_aa: CASRGSNYGYTF
cdr3_nt: TGTGCCAGCAGGGGATCTAACTATGGCTACACCTTC

j_call: TRBJ2-5
clone_size: -
d_call: TRBD2
v_call: TRBV7-9
cdr3_aa: CASSLPSGVGTETQYF
cdr3_nt: TGTGCCAGCAGCTTACCAAGCGGGGTGGGGACAGAGACCCAGTACTTC

j_call: TRBJ2-7
clone_size: -
d_call: -
v_call: TRBV18
cdr3_aa: CASSPQGPGYEQYF
cdr3_nt: TGTGCCAGCTCACCCCAGGGGCCGGGCTACGAGCAGTACTTC

j_call: TRBJ2-1
clone_size: -
d_call: -
v_call: TRBV7-9
cdr3_aa: CASSFGAPEQFF
cdr3_nt: TGTGCCAGCAGCTTCGGGGCCCCTGAGCAGTTCTTC

j_call: TRBJ1-2
clone_size: once
d_call: -
v_call: TRBV18
cdr3_aa: CASSPGGNYGYTF
cdr3_nt: TGTGCCAGCTCACCGGGCGGGAACTATGGCTACACCTTC

j_call: TRBJ1-1
clone_size: -
d_call: -
v_call: TRBV6-6
cdr3_aa: CASSSPAKEAFF
cdr3_nt: TGTGCCAGCAGCTCCCCGGCTAAAGAAGCTTTCTTT

j_call: TRBJ1-3
clone_size: -
d_call: -
v_call: TRBV2
cdr3_aa: CASSESVNTIYF
cdr3_nt: TGTGCCAGCAGTGAAAGTGTTAACACCATATATTTT

j_call: TRBJ1-1
clone_size: -
d_call: TRBD1
v_call: TRBV7-8
cdr3_aa: CASSASQGAVRAFF
cdr3_nt: TGTGCCAGCAGCGCGAGCCAGGGGGCTGTTAGGGCTTTCTTT

j_call: TRBJ2-5
clone_size: -
d_call: TRBD1
v_call: TRBV5-1
cdr3_aa: CASSYPTGNQETQYF
cdr3_nt: TGCGCCAGCAGCTACCCGACAGGGAACCAAGAGACCCAGTACTTC

j_call: TRBJ2-5
clone_size: -
d_call: TRBD1
v_call: TRBV5-1
cdr3_aa: CASSLWGQEETQYF
cdr3_nt: TGCGCCAGCAGCTTGTGGGGACAGGAAGAGACCCAGTACTTC

j_call: TRBJ1-2
clone_size: -
d_call: TRBD1
v_call: TRBV2
cdr3_aa: CASAAYPGTGEGGYTF
cdr3_nt: TGTGCCAGCGCGGCCTATCCCGGGACAGGGGAAGGTGGCTACACCTTC

j_call: TRBJ2-6
clone_size: -
d_call: -
v_call: TRBV7-3
cdr3_aa: CASRKDSTGANVLTF
cdr3_nt: TGTGCCAGCAGGAAAGACAGTACTGGGGCCAACGTCCTGACTTTC

j_call: TRBJ2-5
clone_size: -
d_call: TRBD2
v_call: TRBV3-1/TRBV3-2
cdr3_aa: CASSESTSGGAWETQYF
cdr3_nt: TGTGCCAGCAGCGAGTCCACTAGCGGGGGGGCCTGGGAGACCCAGTACTTC

j_call: TRBJ2-1
clone_size: -
d_call: TRBD2
v_call: TRBV15
cdr3_aa: CATSRETSFYNEQFF
cdr3_nt: TGTGCCACCAGCAGAGAGACTAGCTTCTACAATGAGCAGTTCTTC